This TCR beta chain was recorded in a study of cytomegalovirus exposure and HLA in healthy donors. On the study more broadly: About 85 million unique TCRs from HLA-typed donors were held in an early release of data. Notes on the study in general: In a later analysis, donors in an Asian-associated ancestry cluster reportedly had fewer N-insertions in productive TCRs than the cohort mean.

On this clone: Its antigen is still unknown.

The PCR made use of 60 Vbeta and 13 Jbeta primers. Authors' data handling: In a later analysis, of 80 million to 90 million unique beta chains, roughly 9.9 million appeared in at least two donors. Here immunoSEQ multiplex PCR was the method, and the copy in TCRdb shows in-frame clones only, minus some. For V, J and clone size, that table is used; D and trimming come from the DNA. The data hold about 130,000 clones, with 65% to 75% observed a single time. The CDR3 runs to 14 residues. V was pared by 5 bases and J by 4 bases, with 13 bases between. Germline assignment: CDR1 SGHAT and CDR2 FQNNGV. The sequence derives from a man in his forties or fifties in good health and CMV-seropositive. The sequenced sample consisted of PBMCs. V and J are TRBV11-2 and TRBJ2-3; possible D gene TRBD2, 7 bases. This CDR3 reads CASSMGGGPDTQYF. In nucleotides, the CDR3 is TGTGCCAGCAGCATGGGGGGGGGCCCAGATACGCAGTATTTT.